This T cell receptor beta chain came from a study of preoperative IRX-2 immunotherapy in early breast cancer. J was trimmed by 5 bases and V by 2 bases; bases with no gene match: 6. CDR1 and CDR2 (germline): SGHRS, YFSETQ. The CDR3 is made up of 15 amino acids. As for treatment: preoperative locoregional IRX-2 cytokine immunotherapy. This clone was counted a single time. The table came from immunoSEQ multiplex PCR; TCRdb's copy has only in-frame clones and leaves some out. This sample has approximately 100,000 clones, with roughly 89% found just once. This chain uses TRBV5-1 with TRBJ2-2; 7 bases match TRBD2. This clonotype was obtained from a human donor with breast cancer. Here the sequenced sample was tumor tissue, taken after IRX-2 immunotherapy. CDR3 residues: CASSFSGMKTGELFF. CDR3 DNA sequence: TGCGCCAGCAGCTTCAGCGGGATGAAAACCGGGGAGCTGTTTTTT.